The 28 T cell receptor beta chains reported below all come from one sample, sequenced in a study of T cell changes during pregnancy in multiple sclerosis. TCRdb's table, derived via immunoSEQ multiplex PCR, lists solely in-frame clones and lacks some. The repertoire includes 50,000 to 80,000 clones, more than 85% of them detected once, and under 6% sits in the top ten. This specimen was CD8+ T cells from peripheral blood mononuclear cells, taken before pregnancy. These receptors originate from a female donor with multiple sclerosis, enrolled in a pregnancy study.

The J gene is TRBJ1-3, the V gene TRBV4-1, with D possibly being TRBD1 (6 bases). This CDR3 contains 16 residues. Trimming pared 6 bases from V and 3 bases from J, leaving 18 bases between. Germline V gene lookup returns CDR1 MGHRA and CDR2 YSYEKL. CDR3 residues: CASSQAGVFFGNTIYF. As DNA, the CDR3 is TGCGCCAGCAGTCAGGCAGGGGTCTTCTTTGGAAACACCATATATTTT.

This clone was seen just once. V and J are TRBV6-4 and TRBJ2-3; 12 bases are shared with TRBD2. The CDR3 covers 18 residues. J gave up 0 bases and V 6 bases, and 10 bases lay outside the gene matches. Germline CDR1 is MRHNA and CDR2 is SNTAGT. The CDR3 reads CASSRLAGDTASTDTQYF. The CDR3 bases are TGTGCCAGCAGCCGACTAGCGGGAGACACCGCTAGCACAGATACGCAGTATTTT.

The rearrangement joins TRBV29-1 to TRBJ1-2; D uncertain. Looked up from germline, CDR1 is SQVTM and CDR2 is ANQGSEA. The CDR3 consists of 12 residues. Between the trimmed V and J ends, which lost 3 bases and 6 bases, there was a span of 11 bases. The CDR3 DNA sequence: TGCAGCGTTGACCCGGAGGTCAATGGCTACACCTTC. It is translated as CSVDPEVNGYTF. The full variable domain, completed using reference TRBV29-1 and TRBJ1-2, is SAVISQKPSRDICQRGTSLTIQCQVDSQVTMMFWYRQQPGQSLTLIATANQGSEATYESGFVIDKFPISRPNLTFSTLTVSNMSPEDSSIYLCSVDPEVNGYTFGSGTRLTVV.

The rearrangement links TRBV27 to TRBJ1-1; no firm D call. Germline values: CDR1 MNHEY, CDR2 SMNVEV (reference sequence). This CDR3 region has 13 residues. Trimming left V 2 bases short and J 0 bases short, with 4 bases between. This chain's CDR3 is CASSLEVNTEAFF. In nucleotides, the CDR3 is TGTGCCAGCAGTTTAGAGGTGAACACTGAAGCTTTCTTT.

The chain joins TRBV9 to TRBJ2-7; TRBD2 aligns across 7 bases. The CDR3 is 15 residues long. Losses at the gene ends were 1 base for V and 5 bases for J; bases not matched to a gene: 9. The germline CDR1 and CDR2 sequences are SGDLS and YYNGEE. The CDR3 loop reads CASSVSGGGINEQYF. CDR3 coding DNA: TGTGCCAGCAGCGTATCCGGCGGGGGTATAAACGAGCAGTACTTC.

The J gene is TRBJ1-5, the V gene TRBV19, with D unresolved. CDR3 size: 16 residues. The V gene's germline CDR1 is LNHDA and CDR2 SQIVND (reference sequence). V was cut by 3 bases and J by 6 bases, with 18 bases left in between. Written as DNA, the CDR3 is TGTGCCAGTAGTATTTGGGCCCCAAAGTTTACTCAGCCCCAGCATTTT. This encodes CASSIWAPKFTQPQHF.

The chain has TRBV9 and TRBJ1-2; D gene ambiguous. The CDR3 is 12 residues long. Trimming cost V 3 bases and J 6 bases, with 9 bases left between them. Germline V gene sequence: CDR1 SGDLS, CDR2 YYNGEE. CDR3 amino acids: CASSALKHGYTF. In DNA form, the CDR3 reads TGTGCCAGCAGCGCGCTTAAGCATGGCTACACCTTC.

This chain links TRBV18 with TRBJ2-7; 10 bases align to TRBD2. CDR1 is KGHSH and CDR2 is LQKENI in the germline V gene. Trimming took 0 bases from V and 0 from J; bases not matched to a gene: 8. This CDR3 contains 18 residues. CDR3 in DNA: TGTGCCAGCTCACCACCCAAAGGGACTAGCGCCAGCTCCTACGAGCAGTACTTC. This codes for CASSPPKGTSASSYEQYF.

V is TRBV29-1 and J is TRBJ2-3; D might be TRBD1 (5 bases). Looked up from germline, CDR1 is SQVTM and CDR2 is ANQGSEA. V shed 6 bases and J shed 6 bases, with 19 bases lying between them. CDR3 length equals 14 residues. The CDR3 is CSVPAGHSWDTQYF. CDR3 DNA sequence: TGCAGCGTCCCAGCTGGACACTCTTGGGATACGCAGTATTTT.

The genes are TRBV5-5 and TRBJ2-5; 9 bases match TRBD1. Germline loops: CDR1 SGHKS, CDR2 YYEKEE (reference sequence). The CDR3 loop spans 16 amino acids. With V trimmed by 0 bases and J by 5 bases, 8 bases remained unmatched. CDR3 amino acids: CASSLAWDREGETQYF. The CDR3 DNA reads as TGTGCCAGCAGCTTGGCGTGGGACAGGGAGGGTGAGACCCAGTACTTC.

J is TRBJ2-1 and V is TRBV30, with D tentatively TRBD1 (5 bases). Germline lookup yields CDR1 GTSNPN and CDR2 SVGIG (reference sequence). The CDR3 contains 14 residues. V was clipped by 2 bases and J by 9 bases, with 17 bases between them. In DNA form, the CDR3 reads TGTGCCTGGAGTTCTGGGGCAGGGCTCGGTGAGCAGTTCTTC. Encoded protein: CAWSSGAGLGEQFF.

The chain carries TRBV11-2 and TRBJ2-7; 7 bases agree with TRBD1. Trimming cost V 1 base and J 0 bases; bases outside gene matches: 3. Germline CDR1 SGHAT, CDR2 FQNNGV. The CDR3 contains 15 residues. The CDR3 here is CASSLGTGNSYEQYF. CDR3 DNA sequence: TGTGCCAGCAGCTTAGGGACAGGAAACTCCTACGAGCAGTACTTC.

The chain recombines TRBV19 with TRBJ1-1; weak D call: TRBD1 (5 bases). Germline lookup yields CDR1 LNHDA and CDR2 SQIVND (reference sequence). CDR3 length equals 15 residues. V was trimmed by 5 bases and J by 1 base, leaving 14 bases between them. The CDR3 DNA is TGTGCCAGTAGTCCCCGATCAACAGGGAACACTGAAGCTTTCTTT. It codes for CASSPRSTGNTEAFF.

The chain uses TRBV13 and TRBJ1-2, with TRBD1 identical over 8 bases. CDR3 length: 15 amino acids. Germline V gene lookup returns CDR1 PRHDT and CDR2 FYEKMQ (reference sequence). J gave up 4 bases and V 1 base, and 5 bases lay outside the gene matches. Here the CDR3 DNA reads TGTGCCAGCAGCTTAGCTAGGACAGGGATCTATGGCTACACCTTC. This sequence encodes CASSLARTGIYGYTF.

J is TRBJ1-2 and V is TRBV10-3; 9 bases agree with TRBD1. The CDR3 is 15 residues long. The V segment lost 7 bases and the J segment 1 base; nucleotides outside the gene matches: 7. In germline, CDR1 is ENHRY, CDR2 SYGVKD. This CDR3 reads CAITAATGGNYGYTF. In DNA, the CDR3 is TGTGCCATCACCGCGGCGACAGGGGGTAACTATGGCTACACCTTC.

This chain connects TRBV5-1 to TRBJ1-1, with unresolved D. The CDR3 length is 13 residues. The V end was cut by 1 base, the J end by 1 base, with 5 bases between. Germline loops: CDR1 SGHRS, CDR2 YFSETQ. CDR3 in DNA: TGCGCCAGCAGCTTGCTATCGAACACTGAAGCTTTCTTT. Residues: CASSLLSNTEAFF.

For this clone: Sequence at one end of the junction differs from germline and may be a read error. The chain carries TRBV7-7 and TRBJ2-2; TRBD2 matches 8 bases. The germline V gene has CDR1 SSHAT and CDR2 FNYEAQ (reference sequence). CDR3 length: 17 residues. The CDR3 DNA sequence: TGTGCTAGCAGCTTACGCTTAGCGGGATCGAACACCGGGGAGCTGTTTTTT. Its translation is CASSLRLAGSNTGELFF.

The rearrangement joins TRBV7-6 to TRBJ2-1; D not certain. Between the trimmed V and J ends, which lost 5 bases and 4 bases, there was a span of 6 bases. CDR3 length equals 12 residues. Germline assignment: CDR1 SGHVS and CDR2 FNYEAQ. CDR3 amino acids: CASSGPYNEQFF. The CDR3 nucleotides are TGTGCCAGCAGCGGGCCTTACAATGAGCAGTTCTTC.

The chain is built from TRBV14 and TRBJ2-3; D perhaps matches TRBD1 (5 bases). Between the trimmed V and J ends, which lost 6 bases and 0 bases, there was a span of 7 bases. Germline V CDR1 and CDR2: SGHDN, FVKESK. The CDR3 loop spans 13 amino acids. CDR3 in amino acids: CASRGLSTDTQYF. DNA of the CDR3: TGTGCCAGCAGGGGGCTGAGCACAGATACGCAGTATTTT.

This CDR3 reads CASSQVPAGGPGEQFF. The CDR3 DNA follows: TGCGCCAGCAGCCAAGTTCCAGCGGGGGGGCCCGGTGAGCAGTTCTTC. The chain is built from TRBV4-1 and TRBJ2-1, with 10 bases lining up with TRBD2. CDR3 length: 16 residues. In germline, CDR1 is MGHRA, CDR2 YSYEKL. V lost 1 base, J lost 9 bases, and 9 bases stayed unmatched.

The chain is built from TRBV7-3 and TRBJ2-1; 12 nucleotides align to TRBD2. Germline trimming cut 2 bases from V and 4 bases from J; bases unmatched to any gene: 6. The germline V gene has CDR1 SGHTA and CDR2 FQGTGA. This CDR3 has 17 residues. CDR3: CASSLAGLAGNYNEQFF. In DNA form, the CDR3 reads TGTGCCAGCAGCTTAGCAGGACTAGCGGGGAATTACAATGAGCAGTTCTTC.

The rearrangement links TRBV6-6 to TRBJ2-1; D is possibly TRBD2 (5 bases). The germline gives CDR1 MNHNY, CDR2 SVGAGI (reference sequence). CDR3 size: 14 residues. Trimming cost V 8 bases and J 6 bases, with 17 bases left between them. The CDR3 region has the DNA TGTGCCAGCGTAGGGTGGGGAGAGGGCAATGAGCAGTTCTTC. It yields the protein CASVGWGEGNEQFF.

The genes are TRBV25-1 and TRBJ2-2; a possible D gene is TRBD1 (7 bases). Per the germline V gene, CDR1 is MGHDK and CDR2 is SYGVNS. V lost 3 bases, J lost 4 bases, and 15 bases lay in between. This CDR3 comprises 16 residues. CDR3 loop: CASSDGGTDLTGELFF. The CDR3 nucleotides read TGTGCCAGCAGTGACGGCGGGACAGATCTCACCGGGGAGCTGTTTTTT.

V usage is TRBV9 and J usage is TRBJ1-2, with 7 bases matching TRBD1. Germline V gene lookup returns CDR1 SGDLS and CDR2 YYNGEE. This CDR3 comprises 13 residues. V lost 3 bases, J lost 7 bases, and 6 bases stayed unmatched. In DNA form, the CDR3 reads TGTGCCAGCAGCGAGGGGGCAACTAGTGGCTACACCTTC. It translates to CASSEGATSGYTF.

V is TRBV9 and J is TRBJ2-7, with 10 bases identical to TRBD1. Per the germline V gene, CDR1 is SGDLS and CDR2 is YYNGEE. The CDR3 totals 15 residues. V gave up 4 bases and J gave up 5 bases; unmatched junction bases: 9. The CDR3 DNA reads as TGTGCCAGCAGCCCCGGGACAGGGGTACCCCACGAGCAGTACTTC. Translating gives CASSPGTGVPHEQYF.

The chain combines TRBV5-6 with TRBJ2-3; 7 bases line up with TRBD1. J was trimmed by 9 bases and V by 3 bases; bases with no gene match: 10. In germline, CDR1 is SGHDT, CDR2 YYEEEE. The CDR3 has 14 amino acids. The CDR3 DNA reads as TGTGCCAGCAGCTCCGGGACAGACTTTTGGACGCAGTATTTT. It is translated as CASSSGTDFWTQYF. Variable domain in full (rest from reference TRBV5-6 and TRBJ2-3): DAGVTQSPTHLIKTRGQQVTLRCSPKSGHDTVSWYQQALGQGPQFIFQYYEEEERQRGNFPDRFSGHQFPNYSSELNVNALLLGDSALYLCASSSGTDFWTQYFGPGTRLTVL.

DNA of the CDR3: TGTGCCAGCAGCGTAATGACAGGGGGCGTCGCCGGGGAGCTGTTTTTT. Its protein is CASSVMTGGVAGELFF. The chain carries TRBV9 and TRBJ2-2, with 10 positions matching TRBD1. The germline CDR1 and CDR2 sequences are SGDLS and YYNGEE. The V segment lost 1 base and the J segment 6 bases; nucleotides outside the gene matches: 6. The CDR3 sequence is 16 residues long. Looking up the rest from reference TRBV9 and TRBJ2-2 gives the full variable domain: DSGVTQTPKHLITATGQRVTLRCSPRSGDLSVYWYQQSLDQGLQFLIQYYNGEERAKGNILERFSAQQFPDLHSELNLSSLELGDSALYFCASSVMTGGVAGELFFGEGSRLTVL.

DNA for the CDR3: TGTGCCAGCCATCCTGGGGGCCCAGGCGGCGAGCAGTACTTC. Residues: CASHPGGPGGEQYF. This chain links TRBV19 with TRBJ2-7, with a tentative D call TRBD1 (6 bases). Germline V gene data show CDR1 as LNHDA and CDR2 as SQIVND (reference sequence). The CDR3 spans 14 residues. The germline V and J ends were trimmed by 9 bases and 6 bases, with 21 bases remaining between them.